Listed here is a single T cell receptor (beta chain). This specimen comes from a study of blood T cell repertoires in COVID-19. On the study more broadly: The United States, Italy and Spain supplied acute and convalescent COVID-19 samples. T cells, B-cell-depleted T cells, or PBMCs supplied cDNA or gDNA.

Libraries were prepared by immunoSEQ multiplex PCR; TCRdb keeps only in-frame clonotypes and omits some of them. The data contain 19,000 or so clones, 70% to 90% of them singletons. CDR3 length equals 16 residues. CDR1 is SGHVS and CDR2 is FQNEAQ in the germline V gene. J was trimmed by 1 base and V by 4 bases; bases with no gene match: 2. This rearrangement joins TRBV7-8 to TRBJ2-7; 15 bases are shared with TRBD2. The origin of this receptor is a middle-aged man with active COVID-19. Source material: peripheral blood. The CDR3 DNA is TGTGCCAGCAGCTCGGGACTAGCGGGGGGTTCCTACGAGCAGTACTTC. The encoded protein is CASSSGLAGGSYEQYF.